This TCR beta chain was profiled in a study of cytomegalovirus exposure and HLA in healthy donors. Whole-study findings and limits: In an earlier analysis, productive rearrangement rates for most beta V segments clustered near 87% or 30%.

This clone was observed a handful of times. Antigen: not known. 60 Vbeta and 13 Jbeta primers were used in PCR. In the original workflow: As a later analysis found, there were tens of millions of unique TCR beta chains, of which roughly 11 million were shared. Here immunoSEQ multiplex PCR was the method, and the copy in TCRdb shows in-frame clones only, minus some. The DNA was the basis for D and trimming; V, J and clone size are from that table. The profile shows fewer than 150,000 clones, about 80% of them singletons. This CDR3 comprises 12 residues. The V end was cut by 2 bases, the J end by 1 base, with 3 bases between. CDR1 and CDR2 (germline): SGHDT, YYEEEE.

The rearrangement links TRBV5-6 to TRBJ1-1; D is ambiguous. The TCR originated in a male donor in good health and CMV-seronegative. What was sequenced was PBMCs. CDR3 DNA: TGTGCCAGCAGCTTTCAGAACACTGAAGCTTTCTTT. Translated: CASSFQNTEAFF.